This T cell receptor beta chain is drawn from a study of blood T cell repertoires in COVID-19. Looking at the study overall: Samples representing acute and convalescent COVID-19 were sourced from the United States, Italy and Spain. In each case, the material was cDNA or gDNA derived from T cells, B-cell-depleted T cells, or PBMCs.

In Seattle, patients joined the study during active infection and were tracked longitudinally. V lost 0 bases and J lost 0, with 12 bases in between. Germline V gene lookup returns CDR1 SGHRS and CDR2 YFSETQ. CDR3 length equals 16 residues. Under the authors' procedure: Estimated nucleated cell counts came from reference gene primer amplification. Clones were sequenced by immunoSEQ multiplex PCR, and TCRdb holds only the in-frame ones, with some missing. That table supplies the V and J calls and clone size; D and trimming were determined from the DNA. Of approximately 70,000 clones listed, about 90% were seen once; the top ten hold approximately 3.6%.

Sequencing used peripheral blood. The chain links TRBV5-1 to TRBJ1-2, with D perhaps matching TRBD1 (6 bases). The sequence derives from a woman between 50 and 59 years old with COVID-19, enrolled during active disease. Here the CDR3 DNA reads TGCGCCAGCAGCTTGGTGGGAGGGGGATCTAACTATGGCTACACCTTC. It translates to CASSLVGGGSNYGYTF.